The 9 T cell receptor beta chains below were found in one sample sequenced in a study of cytomegalovirus exposure and HLA in healthy donors. A multiplex PCR was run with 60 Vbeta primers and 13 Jbeta primers. Measured with immunoSEQ multiplex PCR; TCRdb has only the in-frame clones, and not every one. The sample carries 200,000 to 250,000 clones, about 80% recorded once. The sequenced sample was PBMCs. These receptors came from a man in his forties or fifties in good health and CMV-seronegative.

There are a few counts of this clone. J is TRBJ2-5 and V is TRBV14, with no clear D. The CDR3 covers 16 residues. Germline V gene lookup returns CDR1 SGHDN and CDR2 FVKESK. Trimming stripped 2 bases from V and 5 bases from J, with 18 bases between. The CDR3 region has the DNA TGTGCCAGCAGCCAATTTGGTCGCCAGGAAAGGGAGACCCAGTACTTC. Translating gives CASSQFGRQERETQYF. Filled out from reference TRBV14 and TRBJ2-5, the complete variable domain reads EAGVTQFPSHSVIEKGQTVTLRCDPISGHDNLYWYRRVMGKEIKFLLHFVKESKQDESGMPNNRFLAERTGGTYSTLKVQPAELEDSGVYFCASSQFGRQERETQYFGPGTRLLVL.

This chain links TRBV11-2 with TRBJ2-7, with a tentative D call TRBD1 (5 bases). Trimming took off 1 base at V and 1 base at J, with 8 bases between the two ends. CDR1 and CDR2 from the germline V gene are SGHAT and FQNNGV. The CDR3 runs 14 residues. The CDR3 DNA sequence: TGTGCCAGCAGCTTAGTAGGGGAATCCTACGAGCAGTACTTC. This gives the protein CASSLVGESYEQYF.

The chain is built from TRBV9 and TRBJ2-2, with D perhaps matching TRBD2 (5 bases). V gave up 4 bases and J gave up 3 bases, with 13 bases separating them. Germline lookup yields CDR1 SGDLS and CDR2 YYNGEE. The CDR3 length is 15 residues. CDR3 amino acids: CASSPRAGDTGELFF. The CDR3 region has the DNA TGTGCCAGCAGCCCTCGGGCCGGGGACACCGGGGAGCTGTTTTTT. The full variable domain, rest sourced from reference TRBV9 and TRBJ2-2, is DSGVTQTPKHLITATGQRVTLRCSPRSGDLSVYWYQQSLDQGLQFLIQYYNGEERAKGNILERFSAQQFPDLHSELNLSSLELGDSALYFCASSPRAGDTGELFFGEGSRLTVL.

The chain links TRBV5-1 to TRBJ2-7; a possible D gene is TRBD1 (5 bases). The CDR3 has 12 residues. Deletions cut 4 bases from V and 6 bases from J, with 11 bases between. Per the germline V gene, CDR1 is SGHRS and CDR2 is YFSETQ. In nucleotides, the CDR3 is TGCGCCAGCAGCACAGGTTTGGGCGAGCAGTACTTC. Its translation: CASSTGLGEQYF.

This clone was counted between two and nine times. The CDR3 loop is CASSSGLAGRDTQYF. In nucleotides, the CDR3 is TGTGCCAGCAGCTCCGGACTAGCGGGGCGGGATACGCAGTATTTT. The V call is TRBV11-3, the J call TRBJ2-3; TRBD2 aligns across 12 bases. The trim removed 4 bases at V and 6 bases at J, leaving 5 bases unmatched. The CDR3 has 15 amino acids. Germline CDR1 is SGHNT and CDR2 is YENEEA.

This clone appeared a few times. This chain uses TRBV30 with TRBJ1-2, with TRBD1 matching over 12 bases. Germline trimming cut 0 bases from V and 5 bases from J; bases unmatched to any gene: 4. Germline CDR1 and CDR2: GTSNPN and SVGIG (reference sequence). The length of the CDR3 is 15 residues. This CDR3 reads CAWSVGTGGRYGYTF. The CDR3 region has the DNA TGTGCCTGGAGTGTTGGGACAGGGGGCCGGTATGGCTACACCTTC.

This rearrangement joins TRBV5-5 to TRBJ2-7, with TRBD1 matching 9 bases. The length of the CDR3 is 16 residues. The germline V gene has CDR1 SGHKS and CDR2 YYEKEE (reference sequence). J lost 3 bases, V lost 0 bases, and 7 bases had no gene match. CDR3 in amino acids: CASSLVGGQGLYEQYF. The CDR3, as DNA: TGTGCCAGCAGCTTGGTAGGGGGACAGGGCCTCTACGAGCAGTACTTC.

The chain joins TRBV5-5 to TRBJ2-2; tentative D call: TRBD2 (6 bases). This CDR3 has 16 amino acids. V dropped 4 bases and J dropped 2 bases, with 15 bases sitting between them. Germline CDR1 SGHKS, CDR2 YYEKEE (reference sequence). CDR3 nucleotide sequence: TGTGCCAGCAGCCCTTGGGGCGGGGTAAACACCGGGGAGCTGTTTTTT. Translating gives CASSPWGGVNTGELFF. The variable domain in full, completed from reference TRBV5-5 and TRBJ2-2, reads DAGVTQSPTHLIKTRGQQVTLRCSPISGHKSVSWYQQVLGQGPQFIFQYYEKEERGRGNFPDRFSARQFPNYSSELNVNALLLGDSALYLCASSPWGGVNTGELFFGEGSRLTVL.

This clone occurred a few times. The chain has TRBV7-2 and TRBJ2-1, with 10 bases that match TRBD2. Per germline, CDR1 SGHTA and CDR2 FQGNSA. The V and J ends lost 6 bases and 6 bases, in that order; junction bases with no gene match: 5. This CDR3 has 14 residues. For the CDR3, the DNA is TGTGCCAGCAGGTCGGCTAGCGGGAGCAATGAGCAGTTCTTC. Amino acid sequence: CASRSASGSNEQFF. The full variable domain, rest sourced from reference TRBV7-2 and TRBJ2-1, is GAGVSQSPSNKVTEKGKDVELRCDPISGHTALYWYRQSLGQGLEFLIYFQGNSAPDKSGLPSDRFSAERTGGSVSTLTIQRTQQEDSAVYLCASRSASGSNEQFFGPGTRLTVL.